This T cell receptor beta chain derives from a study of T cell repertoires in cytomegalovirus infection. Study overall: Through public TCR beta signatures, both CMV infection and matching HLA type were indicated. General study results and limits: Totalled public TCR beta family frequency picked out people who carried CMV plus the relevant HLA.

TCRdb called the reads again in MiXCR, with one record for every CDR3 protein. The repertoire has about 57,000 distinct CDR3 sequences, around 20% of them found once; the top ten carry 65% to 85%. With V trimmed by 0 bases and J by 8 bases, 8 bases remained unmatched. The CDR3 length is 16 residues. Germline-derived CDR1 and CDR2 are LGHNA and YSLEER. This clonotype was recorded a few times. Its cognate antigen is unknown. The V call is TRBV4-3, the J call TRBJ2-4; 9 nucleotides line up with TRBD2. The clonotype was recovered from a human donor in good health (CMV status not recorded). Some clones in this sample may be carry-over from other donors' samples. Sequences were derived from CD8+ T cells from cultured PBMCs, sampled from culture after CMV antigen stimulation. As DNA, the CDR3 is TGCGCCAGCAGCCAAGATCCTGCGGGGGGGAGTGACATTCAGTACTTC. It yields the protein CASSQDPAGGSDIQYF.